This record concerns one T cell receptor (beta chain) sequence. Its target is unknown. Via MiXCR, TCRdb re-called the reads, giving one row per CDR3 protein. In the table there are around 300,000 distinct CDR3 sequences, 22% of which are singletons. This specimen comes from a study of T cell repertoires in cytomegalovirus infection. At the level of the study: Indicated by public TCR beta signatures were CMV infection and matching HLA type.

V lost 0 bases and J lost 7, with 4 bases in between. This CDR3 spans 12 amino acids. Per the germline V gene, CDR1 is LNHNV and CDR2 is YYDKDF (reference sequence). Regarding the study as a whole: Totalled public TCR beta family frequency picked out people who carried CMV plus the relevant HLA.

The material was cultured PBMCs, obtained from culture after CMV antigen stimulation. The gene calls are TRBV15 and TRBJ1-5; no clear D gene. The origin of this receptor is a human donor in good health (CMV status not recorded). Some clones in this sample may be carry-over from other donors' samples. CDR3 bases: TGTGCCACCAGCAGAGATGTCCAGCCCCAGCATTTT. Translated: CATSRDVQPQHF. The complete variable domain, with remaining parts taken from reference TRBV15 and TRBJ1-5, reads DAMVIQNPRYQVTQFGKPVTLSCSQTLNHNVMYWYQQKSSQAPKLLFHYYDKDFNNEADTPDNFQSRRPNTSFCFLDIRSPGLGDTAMYLCATSRDVQPQHFGDGTRLSIL.